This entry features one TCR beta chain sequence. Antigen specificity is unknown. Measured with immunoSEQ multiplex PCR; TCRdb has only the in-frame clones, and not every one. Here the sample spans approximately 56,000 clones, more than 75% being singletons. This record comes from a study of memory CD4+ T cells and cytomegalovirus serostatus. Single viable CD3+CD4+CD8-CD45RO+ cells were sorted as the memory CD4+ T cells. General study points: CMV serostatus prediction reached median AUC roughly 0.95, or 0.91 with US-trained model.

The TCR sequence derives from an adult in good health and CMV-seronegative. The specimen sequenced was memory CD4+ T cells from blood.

CDR3 sequence (DNA): TGTGCCAGCAGCCCCCGAGCGGGGAATCCCAACGAGCAGTACTTC. This translates into CASSPRAGNPNEQYF. V and J are TRBV9 and TRBJ2-7, with TRBD2 identical over 7 bases. The V and J ends lost 4 bases and 5 bases, in that order; junction bases with no gene match: 12. The CDR3 is made up of 15 amino acids. The V gene's germline CDR1 is SGDLS and CDR2 YYNGEE.